This T cell receptor beta chain was observed in a study of OX40 agonist ivuxolimab in advanced cancers. As for the study in general: Prior anti-PD-1, anti-PD-L1 or anti-CTLA-4 therapy did not bar entry, and roughly 40% had some. Findings and limits, study-wide: On average, CD8+ T cells showed a greater number of expanded clones than CD4+. At 0.1 to 3.0 mg/kg, CD4+ and CD8+ blood T cells expanded clonally by week 6.

Libraries were prepared by immunoSEQ multiplex PCR; TCRdb keeps only in-frame clonotypes and omits some of them. The table records around 99,000 clones, approximately 90% of them present only once. About this clone itself: The antigen remains undetermined.

The study sampled blood at baseline, cycle 4 day 1, and cycle 7 day 1. The receptor was isolated from an adult with an advanced solid tumor such as melanoma, head and neck, liver or kidney cancer. Source: CD4+ or CD8+ T cells sorted from blood, taken in a trial of the OX40 agonist ivuxolimab.

The DNA of the CDR3 is TGTGCCACCAGCAGCCTGGGGGACACCATATATTTT. It is translated as CATSSLGDTIYF. This rearrangement joins TRBV15 to TRBJ1-3; D perhaps matches TRBD1 (5 bases). V lost 3 bases and J 8 bases, leaving 8 bases between the germline ends. This CDR3 is built from 12 residues. Germline loops: CDR1 LNHNV, CDR2 YYDKDF (reference sequence).